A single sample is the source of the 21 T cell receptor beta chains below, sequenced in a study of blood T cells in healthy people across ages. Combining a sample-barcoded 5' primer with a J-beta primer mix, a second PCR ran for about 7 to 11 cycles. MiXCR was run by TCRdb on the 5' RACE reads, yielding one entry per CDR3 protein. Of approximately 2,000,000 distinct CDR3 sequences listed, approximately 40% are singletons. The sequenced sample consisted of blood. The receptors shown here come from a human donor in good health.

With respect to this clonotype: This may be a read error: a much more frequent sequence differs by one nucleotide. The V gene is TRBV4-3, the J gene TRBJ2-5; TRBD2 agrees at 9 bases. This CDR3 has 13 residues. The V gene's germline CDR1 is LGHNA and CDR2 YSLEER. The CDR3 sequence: CASSQGLAETQDF. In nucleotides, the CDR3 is TGCGCCAGCAGCCAGGGACTAGCCGAGACCCAGGACTTC.

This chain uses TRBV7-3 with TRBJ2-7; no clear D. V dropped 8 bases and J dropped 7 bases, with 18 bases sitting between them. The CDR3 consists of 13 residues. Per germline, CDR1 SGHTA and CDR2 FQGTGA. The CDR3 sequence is CASGKGAWGEQYF. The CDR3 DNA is TGTGCCAGCGGTAAGGGCGCGTGGGGTGAGCAGTACTTC.

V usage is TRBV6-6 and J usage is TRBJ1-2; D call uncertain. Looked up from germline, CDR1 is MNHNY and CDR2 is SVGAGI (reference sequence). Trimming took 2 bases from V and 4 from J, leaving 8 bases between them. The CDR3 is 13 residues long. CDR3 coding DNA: TGTGCCAGCAGTTACACATGGACCTATGGCTACACCTTC. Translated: CASSYTWTYGYTF.

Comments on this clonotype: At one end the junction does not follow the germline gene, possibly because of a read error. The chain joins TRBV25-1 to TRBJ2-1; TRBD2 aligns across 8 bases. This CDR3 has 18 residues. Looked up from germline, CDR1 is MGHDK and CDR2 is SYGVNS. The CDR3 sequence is CVSSEYPITSGSYNEQFF. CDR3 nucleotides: TGTGTCAGCAGTGAATATCCCATTACTAGCGGCTCCTACAATGAGCAGTTCTTC.

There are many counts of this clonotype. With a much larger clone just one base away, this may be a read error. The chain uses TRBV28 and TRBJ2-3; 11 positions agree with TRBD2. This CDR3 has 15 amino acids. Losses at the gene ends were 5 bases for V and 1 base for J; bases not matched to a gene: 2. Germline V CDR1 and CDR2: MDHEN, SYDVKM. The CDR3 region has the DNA TGTGCCAGCAGTGCACTAGCGGGGGGCACAGATACGCAGTATTTT. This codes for CASSALAGGTDTQYF.

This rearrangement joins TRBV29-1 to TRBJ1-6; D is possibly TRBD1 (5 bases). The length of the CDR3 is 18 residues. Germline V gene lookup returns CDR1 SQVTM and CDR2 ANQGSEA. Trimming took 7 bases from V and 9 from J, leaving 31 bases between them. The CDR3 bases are TGCAGCGCCACCATCCCGTCGGACAAAAGGTCTTTATCTTCACCCCTCCACTTT. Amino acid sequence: CSATIPSDKRSLSSPLHF.

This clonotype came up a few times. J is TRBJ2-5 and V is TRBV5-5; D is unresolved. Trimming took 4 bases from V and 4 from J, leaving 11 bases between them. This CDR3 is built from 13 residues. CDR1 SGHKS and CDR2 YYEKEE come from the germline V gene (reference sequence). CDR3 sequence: CASSLNTLETQYF. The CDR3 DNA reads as TGTGCCAGCAGCCTCAATACTCTAGAGACCCAGTACTTC.

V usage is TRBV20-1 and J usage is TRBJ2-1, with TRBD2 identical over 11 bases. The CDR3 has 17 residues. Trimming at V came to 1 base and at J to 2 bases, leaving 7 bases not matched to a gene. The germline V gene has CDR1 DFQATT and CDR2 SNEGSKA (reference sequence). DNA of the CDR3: TGCAGTGCTAGAGGAGCGGTACTAGCGGGGGCCTACAATGAGCAGTTCTTC. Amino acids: CSARGAVLAGAYNEQFF.

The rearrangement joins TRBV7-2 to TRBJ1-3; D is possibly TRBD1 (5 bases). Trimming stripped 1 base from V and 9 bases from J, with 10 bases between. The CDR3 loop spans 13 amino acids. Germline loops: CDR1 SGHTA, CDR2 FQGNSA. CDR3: CASSLDRPGTIYF. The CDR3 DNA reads TGTGCCAGCAGCTTAGACAGGCCCGGCACCATATATTTT.

The DNA of the CDR3 is TGTGCCAGCAGCCGCCCCCCACAGGGGGCTCTTGATGGCTACACCTTC. This translates into CASSRPPQGALDGYTF. The chain joins TRBV6-2 or TRBV6-3 to TRBJ1-2; 9 bases match TRBD1. CDR1 and CDR2 (germline): MNHEY, SVGEGT. The junction had 14 bases not matched to a gene; V was cut back by 6 bases and J by 6 bases. CDR3 length: 16 amino acids.

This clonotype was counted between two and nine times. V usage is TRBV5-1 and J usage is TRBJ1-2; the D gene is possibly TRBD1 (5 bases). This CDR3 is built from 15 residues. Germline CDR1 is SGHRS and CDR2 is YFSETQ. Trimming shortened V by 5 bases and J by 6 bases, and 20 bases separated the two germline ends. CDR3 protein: CASRSPGTLDNGYTF. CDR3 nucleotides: TGCGCCAGCAGATCCCCCGGGACTCTAGATAATGGCTACACCTTC.

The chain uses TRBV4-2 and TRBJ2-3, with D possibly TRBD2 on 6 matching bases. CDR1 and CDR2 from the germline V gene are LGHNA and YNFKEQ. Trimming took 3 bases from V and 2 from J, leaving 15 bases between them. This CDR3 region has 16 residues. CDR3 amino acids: CASSHARGAPTDTQYF. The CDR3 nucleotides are TGTGCCAGCAGCCATGCGCGGGGCGCCCCCACAGATACGCAGTATTTT.

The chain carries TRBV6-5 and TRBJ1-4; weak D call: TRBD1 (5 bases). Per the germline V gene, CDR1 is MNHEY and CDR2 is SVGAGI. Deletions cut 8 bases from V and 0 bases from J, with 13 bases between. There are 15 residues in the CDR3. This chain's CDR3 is CASGKQVATNEKLFF. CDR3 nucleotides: TGTGCCAGCGGAAAACAGGTCGCAACTAATGAAAAACTGTTTTTT.

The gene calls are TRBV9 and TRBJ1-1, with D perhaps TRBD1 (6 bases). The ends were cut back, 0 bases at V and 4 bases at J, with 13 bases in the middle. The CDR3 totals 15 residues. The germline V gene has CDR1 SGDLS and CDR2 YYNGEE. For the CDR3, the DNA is TGTGCCAGCAGCGTAGAGGCCCGAGGGGGCACTGAAGCTTTCTTT. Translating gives CASSVEARGGTEAFF.

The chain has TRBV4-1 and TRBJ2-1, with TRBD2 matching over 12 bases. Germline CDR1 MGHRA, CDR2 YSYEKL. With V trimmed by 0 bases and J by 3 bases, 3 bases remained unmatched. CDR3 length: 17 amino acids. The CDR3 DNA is TGCGCCAGCAGCCAAGATCGGACTAGCGGGGTCTACAATGAGCAGTTCTTC. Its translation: CASSQDRTSGVYNEQFF.

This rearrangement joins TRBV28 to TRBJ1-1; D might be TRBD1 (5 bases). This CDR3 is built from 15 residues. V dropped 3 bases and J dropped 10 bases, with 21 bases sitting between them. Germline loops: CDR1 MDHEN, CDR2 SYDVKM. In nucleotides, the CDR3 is TGTGCCAGCAGTTTTCTTGCAGGGCTTACAACCCGAGCTTTCTTT. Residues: CASSFLAGLTTRAFF.

The CDR3 is CASSPGPTVNQFF. The DNA for the CDR3 is TGTGCCAGCAGCCCGGGACCAACCGTTAATCAGTTCTTC. V is TRBV12-3 or TRBV12-4 and J is TRBJ2-1; tentatively, D is TRBD1 or TRBD2 (5 bases each). V was shortened by 6 bases and J by 13 bases, with 19 bases between the two germline ends. The CDR3 extends over 13 amino acids.

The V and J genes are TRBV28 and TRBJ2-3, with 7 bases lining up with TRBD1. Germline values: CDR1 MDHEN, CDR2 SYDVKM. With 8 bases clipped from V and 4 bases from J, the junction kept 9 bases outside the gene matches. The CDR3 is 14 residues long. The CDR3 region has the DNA TGTGCCAGCTTTCCGGGACAGTACTCAGATACGCAGTATTTT. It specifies CASFPGQYSDTQYF.

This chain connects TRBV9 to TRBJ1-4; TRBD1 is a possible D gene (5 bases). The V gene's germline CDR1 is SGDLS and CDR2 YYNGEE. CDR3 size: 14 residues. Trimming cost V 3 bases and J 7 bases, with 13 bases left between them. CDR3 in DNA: TGTGCCAGCAGCGCGGGGGGAGATGGTGAAAAACTGTTTTTT. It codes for CASSAGGDGEKLFF.

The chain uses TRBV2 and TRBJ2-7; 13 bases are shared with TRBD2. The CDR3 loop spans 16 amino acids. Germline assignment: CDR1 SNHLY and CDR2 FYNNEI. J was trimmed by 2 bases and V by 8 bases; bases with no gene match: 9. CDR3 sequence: CASRAGGTSGAYEQYF. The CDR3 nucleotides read TGTGCCAGCCGTGCCGGAGGGACTAGCGGGGCCTACGAGCAGTACTTC.

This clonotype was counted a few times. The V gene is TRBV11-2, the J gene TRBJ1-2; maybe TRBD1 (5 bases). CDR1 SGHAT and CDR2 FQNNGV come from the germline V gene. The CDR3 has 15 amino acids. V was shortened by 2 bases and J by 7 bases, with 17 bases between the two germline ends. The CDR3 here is CASSLSSGGEAGYTF. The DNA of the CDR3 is TGTGCCAGCAGCTTATCTTCCGGGGGGGAAGCTGGCTACACCTTC.